This record concerns one T cell receptor beta chain sequence. Its antigen is unidentified. The junction differs from germline at one of its ends, possibly a read error. The source of the blood RNA was unsorted whole blood, and germline DNA was extracted as well. It was before surgery that around 4 milliliters of peripheral blood were collected. The length of the CDR3 is 13 residues. CDR1 is SGHAT, CDR2 FQDESV, per germline (reference sequence). Starting from about 0.5 ug of total RNA, TCR beta cDNA was produced with a primer in the constant region. Slightly modified ARM-PCR, run as three nested multiplex PCR rounds, produced the TCR beta libraries. Forward primers for TRBV1-TRBV30 and a C-beta reverse primer served the first two PCR rounds, at around 11 cycles each. Each CDR3 protein is one row after TCRdb ran MiXCR on the multiplex PCR reads. The sample lists about 210,000 distinct CDR3 sequences; roughly 61% were seen once.

This sample was included in a study of tumor-infiltrating lymphocytes in primary liver carcinoma. Study overall: Primary liver carcinomas in the patients were surgically resected. Findings and caveats of the study: Paired tumor-adjacent and tumor-blood samples overlapped less than tumor region pairs did. Tumor tissue displayed a significantly greater top-250-clone fraction than blood (p = 0.039).

This chain uses TRBV11-1 with TRBJ2-5; no clear D. Sequencing was performed on peripheral blood. The receptor was derived from a woman aged 55-69 years with primary liver carcinoma and hepatitis B virus infection. CDR3 nucleotide sequence: TGTGCTAGCAGCTCGATAGGACAAGAGACCCAGTACTTC. This translates into CASSSIGQETQYF.